A selection of T cell receptor beta chains follows, all from one sample in a study of human T cells and chemical hapten exposure. TCRdb used MiXCR to reprocess the RACE reads, holding one entry per CDR3 protein. The sample consists of 370,000 or so distinct CDR3 sequences, approximately 4.4% of them appearing once. Here the sequenced sample was whole blood, taken in connection with sensitization to the hapten diphenylcyclopropenone (DPC). The receptors were sampled from a woman between 45 and 60 years old with alopecia areata. Some clones in this sample may be carry-over from other donors' samples. Both conserved end residues are part of each CDR3. The order of the fields is J gene, CDR3 length, D gene, clone size, V gene, CDR3 protein, CDR3 DNA. D genes are given only for firm matches. The size field is filled for only some rows; it gives once, few, many or a size class.

TRBJ2-1,15,TRBD2,many,TRBV2,CASSGSSGRGNEQFF,TGTGCCAGCAGTGGATCTAGCGGGAGGGGGAATGAGCAGTTCTTC
TRBJ1-4,15,NA,NA,TRBV7-2,CASSPFRMDDEKLFF,TGTGCCAGCAGCCCCTTTAGGATGGATGATGAAAAACTGTTTTTT
TRBJ1-1,14,NA,many,TRBV7-9,CASSLAAGFLEAFF,TGTGCCAGCAGCTTAGCGGCAGGGTTCCTGGAAGCTTTCTTT
TRBJ1-3,17,NA,NA,TRBV7-8,CASSLNHPGREGNTIYF,TGTGCCAGCAGCCTGAACCATCCGGGACGGGAGGGAAACACCATATATTTT
TRBJ2-3,14,NA,NA,TRBV7-2,CASSPPGLRDTQYF,TGTGCCAGCAGCCCCCCAGGCCTGCGGGATACGCAGTATTTT
TRBJ2-2,16,NA,many,TRBV9,CASSVGGRGGTGELFF,TGTGCCAGCAGCGTAGGAGGTCGGGGCGGCACCGGGGAGCTGTTTTTT
TRBJ2-7,15,NA,many,TRBV14,CASSGYRDRPYEQYF,TGTGCCAGCAGCGGATACCGGGACCGCCCCTACGAGCAGTACTTC
TRBJ2-5,18,NA,NA,TRBV7-2,CASSLARFMGAAGETQYF,TGTGCCAGCAGCTTAGCGAGGTTTATGGGGGCAGCGGGAGAGACCCAGTACTTC
TRBJ2-1,16,NA,many,TRBV11-2,CASSYAWGAPHNEQFF,TGTGCCAGCAGCTACGCCTGGGGGGCCCCCCACAATGAGCAGTTCTTC
TRBJ2-1,17,TRBD2,NA,TRBV12-3/TRBV12-4,CASSPTSGRALYNEQFF,TGTGCCAGCAGTCCAACTAGCGGGAGGGCACTTTACAATGAGCAGTTCTTC
TRBJ2-3,16,TRBD2,many,TRBV5-1,CASSRSLAGTVDTQYF,TGCGCCAGCAGCCGAAGCCTAGCGGGAACGGTAGATACGCAGTATTTT
TRBJ1-5,13,TRBD1,many,TRBV29-1,CSAGGGGNQPQHF,TGCAGCGCAGGGGGAGGCGGCAATCAGCCCCAGCATTTT
TRBJ2-3,14,NA,few,TRBV4-1,CASSLRAGTDTQYF,TGCGCCAGCAGCCTTAGAGCCGGCACAGATACGCAGTATTTT
TRBJ2-1,15,NA,many,TRBV6-2/TRBV6-3,CASSPALAAYNEQFF,TGTGCCAGCAGCCCGGCGTTAGCAGCCTACAATGAGCAGTTCTTC
TRBJ2-7,12,NA,many,TRBV18,CASSPQEYEQYF,TGTGCCAGCTCACCACAGGAGTACGAGCAGTACTTC
TRBJ1-5,13,NA,many,TRBV5-1,CASRLGGDQPQHF,TGCGCCAGCCGGCTGGGGGGAGATCAGCCCCAGCATTTT
TRBJ1-6,15,NA,few,TRBV7-9,CASSSDGGSWSPLHF,TGTGCCAGCAGCTCAGACGGGGGGTCTTGGTCACCCCTCCACTTT
TRBJ2-7,13,NA,few,TRBV6-6,CASSRGPTYEQYF,TGTGCCAGCAGCCGGGGACCTACCTACGAGCAGTACTTC
TRBJ2-4,16,NA,NA,TRBV7-2,CASSLDPNLAKNIQYF,TGTGCCAGCAGCTTAGATCCTAACTTAGCCAAAAACATTCAGTACTTC
TRBJ1-5,16,NA,many,TRBV7-2,CASSLPAGPGNQPQHF,TGTGCCAGCAGCTTACCGGCAGGGCCGGGCAATCAGCCCCAGCATTTT
TRBJ2-5,12,NA,NA,TRBV2,CASSRESETQYF,TGTGCCAGCAGTCGGGAGTCGGAGACCCAGTACTTC
TRBJ2-1,16,TRBD2,many,TRBV9,CASSVGAGGTYNEQFF,TGTGCCAGCAGCGTAGGCGCGGGAGGTACCTACAATGAGCAGTTCTTC
TRBJ2-1,16,NA,NA,TRBV5-6,CASSLERSSSYNEQFF,TGTGCCAGCAGCTTAGAGCGGTCAAGCTCCTACAATGAGCAGTTCTTC
TRBJ2-1,16,NA,many,TRBV28,CASSRLSGGIYNEQFF,TGTGCCAGCAGTCGACTTTCTGGGGGCATCTACAATGAGCAGTTCTTC
TRBJ2-5,18,NA,many,TRBV4-3,CASSPGTASLPVQETQYF,TGCGCCAGCAGCCCCGGGACGGCGTCCCTCCCCGTGCAGGAGACCCAGTACTTC
TRBJ1-1,16,NA,many,TRBV9,CASSPRGAGMNTEAFF,TGTGCCAGCAGCCCGCGGGGGGCAGGGATGAACACTGAAGCTTTCTTT
TRBJ2-7,10,NA,few,TRBV20-1,CRAATGLLYF,TGCAGGGCAGCGACCGGGCTATTGTACTTC
TRBJ1-1,15,TRBD1,many,TRBV28,CASSFGGTENTEAFF,TGTGCCAGCAGTTTTGGCGGGACAGAGAACACTGAAGCTTTCTTT
TRBJ2-1,12,TRBD2,many,TRBV6-5,CASSPLAGSRFF,TGTGCCAGCAGTCCCCTAGCGGGCTCAAGGTTCTTC
TRBJ2-7,13,NA,many,TRBV9,CASSVVGGHEQYF,TGTGCCAGCAGCGTAGTTGGGGGCCACGAGCAGTACTTC
TRBJ2-6,14,NA,many,TRBV29-1,CSALVEAGANVLTF,TGCAGCGCCCTTGTGGAGGCTGGGGCCAACGTCCTGACTTTC
TRBJ2-7,16,TRBD2,few,TRBV9,CASSVRERGSFHEQYF,TGTGCCAGCAGCGTACGGGAGCGGGGGTCATTCCACGAGCAGTACTTC
TRBJ1-2,14,NA,many,TRBV6-5,CASSYAPQGYGYTF,TGTGCCAGCAGTTACGCCCCGCAGGGCTATGGCTACACCTTC
TRBJ2-7,14,NA,few,TRBV27,CASSLSRRAYEQYF,TGTGCCAGCAGTTTATCCCGAAGGGCCTACGAGCAGTACTTC
TRBJ1-5,11,NA,many,TRBV6-2/TRBV6-3,CAAGSNQPQHF,TGTGCCGCGGGCAGCAATCAGCCCCAGCATTTT
TRBJ2-7,13,NA,NA,TRBV29-1,CSVEWLGAVEQYF,TGCAGCGTTGAATGGTTGGGGGCGGTCGAGCAGTACTTC
TRBJ1-6,14,NA,many,TRBV28,CASSFSTGNSPLHF,TGTGCCAGCAGTTTTTCCACAGGGAATTCACCCCTCCACTTT
TRBJ2-4,18,TRBD1,few,TRBV7-2,CASSFYLGQGSGKNIQYF,TGTGCCAGCAGCTTCTACCTAGGACAGGGGTCTGGCAAAAACATTCAGTACTTC
TRBJ2-2,17,TRBD2,many,TRBV2,CASRRTSGGANTGELFF,TGTGCCAGCAGACGGACTAGCGGGGGGGCGAACACCGGGGAGCTGTTTTTT
TRBJ2-7,13,NA,many,TRBV9,CASSVDYFDEQYF,TGTGCCAGCAGCGTCGACTATTTTGATGAGCAGTACTTC
TRBJ2-1,15,TRBD2,many,TRBV20-1,CSARDSGRSYWEQFF,TGCAGTGCTAGAGACAGCGGGAGGTCTTACTGGGAGCAGTTCTTC
TRBJ2-7,12,TRBD1,NA,TRBV10-3,CATRTGAYEQYF,TGTGCCACCAGGACAGGGGCCTACGAGCAGTACTTC